The source of this TCR beta chain is a study of molecular identifiers for immune sequencing clone quantification. Study-level background: In the replicates, RNA derived from around 20,000 or 100,000 naive CD8 cells was divided into five parts, and four were sequenced. Study outcomes and limitations: Clones that exceeded 20 RNA copies held over 98% of effector molecules, yet under 1% in naive cells.

Libraries from naive CD8 cells were generated from 20,000 to 1,000,000 sorted cells (with 10%, 30% or 50% RNA). Naive CD8 T cells were picked out by sorting for CD8+CD4-CCR7+CD45RA+. Germline CDR1 and CDR2: SGHDT and YYEEEE. The V and J ends lost 3 bases and 7 bases respectively, with 17 bases between them. This CDR3 is built from 15 residues. A word on this clonotype: Its antigen is unidentified.

TCRdb ran MiXCR on the PCR reads and lists one entry per CDR3 protein. The sample lists approximately 590,000 distinct CDR3 sequences, 25% occurring once. The sample was naive CD8+ T cells from blood, with Jurkat cell RNA spiked in. Subset here: FACS-sorted CD8+CD4-CCR7+CD45RA+ naive T cells. The sequence was obtained from a human donor in good health. Some libraries in this study had Jurkat cell RNA spiked in. The chain is built from TRBV5-6 and TRBJ2-1; D might be TRBD2 (5 bases). This CDR3 is CASSSEVTNWNEQFF. CDR3 sequence (DNA): TGTGCCAGCAGCTCGGAGGTTACCAATTGGAATGAGCAGTTCTTC.